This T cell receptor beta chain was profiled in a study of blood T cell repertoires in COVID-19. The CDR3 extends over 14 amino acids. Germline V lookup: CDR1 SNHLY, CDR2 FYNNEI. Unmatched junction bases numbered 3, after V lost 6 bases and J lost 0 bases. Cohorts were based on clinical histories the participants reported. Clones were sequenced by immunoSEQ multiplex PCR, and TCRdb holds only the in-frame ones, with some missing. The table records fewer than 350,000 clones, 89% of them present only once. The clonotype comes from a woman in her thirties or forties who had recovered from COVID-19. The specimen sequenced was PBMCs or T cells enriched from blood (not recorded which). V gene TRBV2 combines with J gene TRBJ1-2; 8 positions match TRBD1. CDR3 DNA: TGTGCCAGCAGCGGACAGGGAACTAACTATGGCTACACCTTC. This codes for CASSGQGTNYGYTF.